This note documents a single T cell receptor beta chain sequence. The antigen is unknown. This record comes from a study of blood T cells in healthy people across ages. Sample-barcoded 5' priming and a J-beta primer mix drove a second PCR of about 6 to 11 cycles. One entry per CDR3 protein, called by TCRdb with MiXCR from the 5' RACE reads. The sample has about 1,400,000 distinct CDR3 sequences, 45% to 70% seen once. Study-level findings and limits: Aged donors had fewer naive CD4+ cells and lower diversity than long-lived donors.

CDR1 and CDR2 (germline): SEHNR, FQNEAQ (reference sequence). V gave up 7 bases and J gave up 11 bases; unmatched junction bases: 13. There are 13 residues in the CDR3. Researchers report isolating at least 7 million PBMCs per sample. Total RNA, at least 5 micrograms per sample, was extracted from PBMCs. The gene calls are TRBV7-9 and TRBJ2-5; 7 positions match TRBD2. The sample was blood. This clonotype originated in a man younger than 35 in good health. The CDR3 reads CASTLEGGNEQYF. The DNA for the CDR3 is TGTGCCAGCACCTTGGAGGGAGGGAATGAGCAGTACTTC.